This T cell receptor beta chain was captured by sequencing in a study of cytomegalovirus exposure and HLA in healthy donors. The study, taken as a whole, reports: An Asian-associated ancestry cluster reportedly showed fewer N-insertions than the approximately 670-donor mean in a later analysis. The study put some 150 TCR beta chains on its list as cytomegalovirus-associated. Reportedly, TCR beta sequences accurately predicted HLA-A and HLA-B alleles in most subjects. Sequencing likely caused a cluster of highly shared sequence variants.

Remarks on this clone: Its cognate antigen is unknown.

Vbeta (60) and Jbeta (13) primers were used in the PCR. Method: immunoSEQ multiplex PCR; TCRdb's copy keeps in-frame clones and lacks some. The specimen's table records 70,000 to 90,000 clones. This CDR3 comprises 15 residues. Germline V gives CDR1 SGDLS, CDR2 YYNGEE. V lost 6 bases to trimming and J lost 2 bases, with 17 bases between them. The V gene is TRBV9, the J gene TRBJ1-1; TRBD1 might be the D (6 bases). Sequenced sample: PBMCs. This receptor was taken from a man aged 18 to 30 in good health and CMV-seropositive. Here the CDR3 reads CASTSTGTTNTEAFF. The CDR3, as DNA: TGTGCCAGCACTTCGACGGGGACAACTAACACTGAAGCTTTCTTT.